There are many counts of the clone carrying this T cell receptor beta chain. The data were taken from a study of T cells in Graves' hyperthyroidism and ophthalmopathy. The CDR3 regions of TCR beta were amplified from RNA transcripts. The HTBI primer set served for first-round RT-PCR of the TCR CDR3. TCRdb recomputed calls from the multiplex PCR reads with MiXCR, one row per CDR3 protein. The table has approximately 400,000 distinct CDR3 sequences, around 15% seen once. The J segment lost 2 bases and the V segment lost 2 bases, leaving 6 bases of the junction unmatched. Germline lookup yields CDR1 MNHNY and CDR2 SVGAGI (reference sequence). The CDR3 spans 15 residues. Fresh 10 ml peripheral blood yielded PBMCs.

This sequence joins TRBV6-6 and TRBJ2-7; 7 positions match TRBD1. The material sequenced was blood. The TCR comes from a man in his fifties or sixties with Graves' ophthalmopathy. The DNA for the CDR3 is TGTGCCAGCAGTTACGATTCAGGGGGACCCTACGAGCAGTACTTC. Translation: CASSYDSGGPYEQYF.